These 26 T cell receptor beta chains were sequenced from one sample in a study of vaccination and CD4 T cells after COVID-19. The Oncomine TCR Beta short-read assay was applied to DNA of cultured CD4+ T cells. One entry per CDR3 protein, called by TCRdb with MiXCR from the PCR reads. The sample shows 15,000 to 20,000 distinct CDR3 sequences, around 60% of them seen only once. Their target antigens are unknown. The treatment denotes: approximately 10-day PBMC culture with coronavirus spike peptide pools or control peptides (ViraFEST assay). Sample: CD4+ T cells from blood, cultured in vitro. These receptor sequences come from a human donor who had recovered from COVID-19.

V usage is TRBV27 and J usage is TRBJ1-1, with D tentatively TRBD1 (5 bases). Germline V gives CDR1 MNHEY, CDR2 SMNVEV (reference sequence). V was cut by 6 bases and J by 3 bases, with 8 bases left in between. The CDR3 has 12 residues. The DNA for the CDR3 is TGTGCCAGCAGGGGGCTGGACACTGAAGCTTTCTTT. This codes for CASRGLDTEAFF.

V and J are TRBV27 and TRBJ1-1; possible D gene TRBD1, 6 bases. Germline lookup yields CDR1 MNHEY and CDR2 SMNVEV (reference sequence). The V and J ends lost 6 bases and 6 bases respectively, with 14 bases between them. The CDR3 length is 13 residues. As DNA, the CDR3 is TGTGCCAGCAGACAGGGAGTCGGTGCTGAAGCTTTCTTT. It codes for CASRQGVGAEAFF.

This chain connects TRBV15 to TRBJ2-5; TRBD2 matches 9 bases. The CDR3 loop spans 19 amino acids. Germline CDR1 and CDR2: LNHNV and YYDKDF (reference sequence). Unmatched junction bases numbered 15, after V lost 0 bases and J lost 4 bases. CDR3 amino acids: CATSRDLMKPGLASETQYF. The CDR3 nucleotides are TGTGCCACCAGCAGAGATTTGATGAAACCGGGACTAGCCTCAGAGACCCAGTACTTC.

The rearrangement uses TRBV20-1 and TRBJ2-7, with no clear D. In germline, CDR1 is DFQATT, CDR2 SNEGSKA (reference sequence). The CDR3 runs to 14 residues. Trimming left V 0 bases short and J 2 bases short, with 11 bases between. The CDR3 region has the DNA TGCAGTGCTAGAGATAATCCTCTTCCCTACGAGCAGTACTTC. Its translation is CSARDNPLPYEQYF.

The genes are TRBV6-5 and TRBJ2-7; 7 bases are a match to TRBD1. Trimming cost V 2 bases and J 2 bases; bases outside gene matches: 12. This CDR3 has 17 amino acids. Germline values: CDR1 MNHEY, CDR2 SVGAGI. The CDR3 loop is CASSYRGRSYEPYEQYF. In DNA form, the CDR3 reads TGTGCCAGCAGTTACAGGGGGCGGAGCTATGAACCCTACGAGCAGTACTTC.

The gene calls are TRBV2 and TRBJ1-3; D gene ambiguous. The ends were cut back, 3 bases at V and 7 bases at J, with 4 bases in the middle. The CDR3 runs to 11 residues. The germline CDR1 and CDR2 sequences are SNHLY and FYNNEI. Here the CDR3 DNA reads TGTGCCAGCAGTGAGATGAACACCATATATTTT. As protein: CASSEMNTIYF.

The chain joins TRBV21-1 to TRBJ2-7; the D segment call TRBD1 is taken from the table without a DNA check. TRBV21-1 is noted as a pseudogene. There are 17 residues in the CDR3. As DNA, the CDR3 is TGTGCCAGCAGCCCTCAAATAGACAGCAGTAGCTCCTACGAGCAGTACTTC. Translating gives CASSPQIDSSSSYEQYF.

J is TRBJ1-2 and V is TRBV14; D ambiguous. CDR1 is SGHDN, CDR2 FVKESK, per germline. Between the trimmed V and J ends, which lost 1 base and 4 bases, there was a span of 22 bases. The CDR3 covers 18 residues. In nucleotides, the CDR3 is TGTGCCAGCAGCCAAGGGGGAACTGGACGGCGGCGTTCCTATGGCTACACCTTC. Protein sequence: CASSQGGTGRRRSYGYTF.

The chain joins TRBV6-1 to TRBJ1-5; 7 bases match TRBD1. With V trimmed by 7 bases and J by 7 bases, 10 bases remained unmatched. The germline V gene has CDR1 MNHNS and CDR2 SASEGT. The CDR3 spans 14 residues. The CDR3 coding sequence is TGTGCCAGCACCTTGACAGGGATAGAGCAGCCCCAGCATTTT. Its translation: CASTLTGIEQPQHF.

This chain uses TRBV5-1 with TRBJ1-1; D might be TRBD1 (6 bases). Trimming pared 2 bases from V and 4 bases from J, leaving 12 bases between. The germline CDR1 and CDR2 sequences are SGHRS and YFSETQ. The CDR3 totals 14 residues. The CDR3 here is CASSFGQLGTEAFF. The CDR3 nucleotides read TGCGCCAGCAGCTTCGGACAGCTGGGCACTGAAGCTTTCTTT.

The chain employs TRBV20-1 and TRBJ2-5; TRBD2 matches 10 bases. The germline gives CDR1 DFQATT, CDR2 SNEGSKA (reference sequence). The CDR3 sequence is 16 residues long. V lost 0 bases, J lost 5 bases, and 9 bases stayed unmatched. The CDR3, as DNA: TGCAGTGCTAGAGATCGGCTAGCGGGAGTTCGGGAGACCCAGTACTTC. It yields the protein CSARDRLAGVRETQYF.

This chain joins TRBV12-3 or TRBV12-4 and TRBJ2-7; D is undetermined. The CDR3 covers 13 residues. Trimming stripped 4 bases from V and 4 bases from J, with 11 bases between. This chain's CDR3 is CASSSGRAYEQYF. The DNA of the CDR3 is TGTGCCAGCAGTTCAGGACGGGCGTACGAGCAGTACTTC.

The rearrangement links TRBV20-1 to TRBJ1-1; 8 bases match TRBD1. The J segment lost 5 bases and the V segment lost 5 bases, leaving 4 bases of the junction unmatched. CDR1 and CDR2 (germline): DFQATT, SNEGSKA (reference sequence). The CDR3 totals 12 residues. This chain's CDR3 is CSAPDRATEAFF. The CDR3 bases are TGCAGTGCTCCGGACAGGGCGACTGAAGCTTTCTTT.

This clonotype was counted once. The CDR3 reads CASSQYTRINEQFF. The CDR3, as DNA: TGTGCCAGCAGCCAATACACTCGGATCAATGAGCAGTTCTTC. The chain links TRBV7-9 to TRBJ2-1; D is unclear. The CDR3 covers 14 residues. The V end was cut by 5 bases, the J end by 6 bases, with 14 bases between. The germline CDR1 and CDR2 sequences are SEHNR and FQNEAQ (reference sequence).

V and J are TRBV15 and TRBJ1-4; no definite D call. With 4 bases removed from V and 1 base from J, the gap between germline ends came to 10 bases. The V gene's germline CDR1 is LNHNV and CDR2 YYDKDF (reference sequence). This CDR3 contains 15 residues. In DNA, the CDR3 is TGTGCCACCAGCAACCCAGGAGGAACTAATGAAAAACTGTTTTTT. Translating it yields CATSNPGGTNEKLFF.

The CDR3 reads CAIRAPGQGGQETQYF. DNA for the CDR3: TGTGCCATCAGAGCCCCCGGACAGGGTGGCCAAGAGACCCAGTACTTC. The V gene is TRBV10-3, the J gene TRBJ2-5; 8 bases align to TRBD1. The CDR3 totals 16 residues. Germline V gene data show CDR1 as ENHRY and CDR2 as SYGVKD. After removal of 6 bases from V and 1 base from J, the junction contained 10 bases not matched to a gene.

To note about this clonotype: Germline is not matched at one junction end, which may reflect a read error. Here the CDR3 reads CASEGGGQESQYF. The CDR3 nucleotides are TGTGCCAGCGAAGGCGGGGGGCAAGAGTCCCAGTACTTC. V usage is TRBV2 and J usage is TRBJ2-5, with 8 bases that match TRBD2. Germline values: CDR1 SNHLY, CDR2 FYNNEI. The CDR3 has 13 residues.

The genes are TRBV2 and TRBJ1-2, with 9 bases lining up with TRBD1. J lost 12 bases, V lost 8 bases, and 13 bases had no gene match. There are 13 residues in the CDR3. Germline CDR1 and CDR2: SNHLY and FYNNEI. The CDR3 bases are TGTGCCAGCCTCCCGGGACAGGGACGCGGGGACACCTTC. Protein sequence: CASLPGQGRGDTF. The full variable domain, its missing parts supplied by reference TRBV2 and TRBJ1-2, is EPEVTQTPSHQVTQMGQEVILRCVPISNHLYFYWYRQILGQKVEFLVSFYNNEISEKSEIFDDQFSVERPDGSNFTLKIRSTKLEDSAMYFCASLPGQGRGDTFGSGTRLTVV.

The CDR3 bases are TGCGCCAGCAGCCAAGGGACAGGTAACACTGAAGCTTTCTTT. Amino acid sequence: CASSQGTGNTEAFF. This chain joins TRBV5-1 and TRBJ1-1; TRBD1 aligns across 8 bases. The CDR3 loop spans 14 amino acids. V lost 4 bases and J lost 2; bases outside the gene matches: 4. Germline V gene data show CDR1 as SGHRS and CDR2 as YFSETQ.

The CDR3 DNA sequence: TGTGCCAGTAGTATGCCCAATCAGCCCCAGCATTTT. It translates to CASSMPNQPQHF. The gene calls are TRBV19 and TRBJ1-5; D is undetermined. The CDR3 covers 12 residues. Germline assignment: CDR1 LNHDA and CDR2 SQIVND (reference sequence). V lost 3 bases and J lost 3, with 3 bases in between.

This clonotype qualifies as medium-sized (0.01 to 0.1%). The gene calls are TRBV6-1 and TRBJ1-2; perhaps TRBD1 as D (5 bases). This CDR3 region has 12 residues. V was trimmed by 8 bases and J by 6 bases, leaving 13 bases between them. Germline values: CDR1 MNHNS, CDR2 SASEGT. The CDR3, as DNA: TGTGCCAGCGCCGGACAAGTTGATGGCTACACCTTC. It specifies CASAGQVDGYTF.

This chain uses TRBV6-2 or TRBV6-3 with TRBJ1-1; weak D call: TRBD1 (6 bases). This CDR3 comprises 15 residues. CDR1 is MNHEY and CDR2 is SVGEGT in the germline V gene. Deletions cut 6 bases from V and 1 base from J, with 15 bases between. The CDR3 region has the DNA TGTGCCAGCAGCCCCTACAGGGACCCGAACACTGAAGCTTTCTTT. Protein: CASSPYRDPNTEAFF.

In DNA form, the CDR3 reads TGTGCCAGTAGGCCGGGACATTTGATTTCACCCCTCCACTTT. Amino acids: CASRPGHLISPLHF. V gene TRBV19 combines with J gene TRBJ1-6, with D tentatively TRBD1 (6 bases). Trimming cost V 6 bases and J 9 bases, with 15 bases left between them. The CDR3 spans 14 residues. CDR1 is LNHDA and CDR2 is SQIVND in the germline V gene (reference sequence).

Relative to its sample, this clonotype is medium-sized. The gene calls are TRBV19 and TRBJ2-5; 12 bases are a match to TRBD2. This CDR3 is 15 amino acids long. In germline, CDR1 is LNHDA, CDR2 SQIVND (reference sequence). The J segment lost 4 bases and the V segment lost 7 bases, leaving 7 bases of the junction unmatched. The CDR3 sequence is CASNPSGRDAETQYF. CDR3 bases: TGTGCCAGTAACCCTAGCGGGAGGGATGCAGAGACCCAGTACTTC.

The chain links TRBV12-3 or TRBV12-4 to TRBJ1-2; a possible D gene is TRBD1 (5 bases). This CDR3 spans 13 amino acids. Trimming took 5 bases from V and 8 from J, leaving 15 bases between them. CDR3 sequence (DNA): TGTGCCAGCAGTCCCCGAGGGAGGGGAGGCTACACCTTC. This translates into CASSPRGRGGYTF.

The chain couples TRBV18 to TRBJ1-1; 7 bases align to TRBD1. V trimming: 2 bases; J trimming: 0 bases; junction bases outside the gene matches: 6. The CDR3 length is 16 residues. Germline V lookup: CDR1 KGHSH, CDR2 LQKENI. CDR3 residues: CASSPMAGGLNTEAFF. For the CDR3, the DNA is TGTGCCAGCTCACCAATGGCAGGGGGGCTGAACACTGAAGCTTTCTTT.